The sample holds many counts of the clone carrying this T cell receptor (beta chain). The antigen is not known. This CDR3 spans 14 amino acids. In germline, CDR1 is MNHEY, CDR2 SMNVEV (reference sequence). Trimming cost V 5 bases and J 7 bases, with 12 bases left between them. Preparation of the TCRbeta library used unique molecular identifiers. Using its own MiXCR run on the PCR reads, TCRdb lists one record per CDR3 protein. The sample contains about a million distinct CDR3 sequences, about 26% of which appear only once. This entry belongs to a study of T-cell reconstitution after alpha-beta-depleted transplantation in children. Study results and limitations: Counts and diversity of T cells one year after transplant came mostly from newly produced T cells. There were reportedly several hundred expanded graft clones from which alpha-beta T cells came about two months after transplant.

The TCR was taken from a boy under two years old who had a stem cell transplant for SCID, so the T cells may come from the graft donor. The starting material was PBMCs, mostly from graft donor cells, obtained 360 days after TCRalphabeta/CD19-depleted stem cell transplant. This chain joins TRBV27 and TRBJ1-6; D gene uncertain. As DNA, the CDR3 is TGTGCCAGCAGTCCACGGACGGTAAATTCACCCCTCCACTTT. Translated: CASSPRTVNSPLHF.